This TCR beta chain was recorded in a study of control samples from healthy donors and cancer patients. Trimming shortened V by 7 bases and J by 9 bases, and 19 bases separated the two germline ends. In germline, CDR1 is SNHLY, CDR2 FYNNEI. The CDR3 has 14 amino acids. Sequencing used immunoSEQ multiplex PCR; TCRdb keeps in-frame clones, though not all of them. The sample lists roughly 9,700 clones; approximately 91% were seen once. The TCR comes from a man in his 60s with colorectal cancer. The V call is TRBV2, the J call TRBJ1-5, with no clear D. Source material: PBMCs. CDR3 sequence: CASIPDGARGPQHF. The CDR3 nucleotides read TGTGCCAGCATTCCCGATGGTGCGCGAGGGCCCCAGCATTTT.